This is a list of T cell receptor beta chains from one sample in a study of cytomegalovirus exposure and HLA in healthy donors. The table came from immunoSEQ multiplex PCR; TCRdb's copy has only in-frame clones and leaves some out. Among about 100,000 clones listed, nearly 97% were seen once. Sequencing was performed on PBMCs. The receptors were sampled from a woman aged 18 to 35 in good health and CMV-seronegative. The conserved cysteine and the conserved F or W are not part of the CDR3 here. The order of the fields is J gene, D gene, V gene, CDR3 protein. A D gene is named only where the DNA matches it firmly.

TRBJ1-1,-,TRBV4-1,ASSQDRRGNTEAF
TRBJ1-5,TRBD1,TRBV19,ASREDRGSNQPQH
TRBJ2-7,TRBD1,TRBV14,ASSPDRGREQY
TRBJ2-3,-,TRBV7-3,ASSLGLGGTDTQY
TRBJ1-2,TRBD1,TRBV4-3,ASSQDRGQGTNYGYT
TRBJ1-6,-,TRBV23-1,AQQGTPYNSPLH
TRBJ2-3,-,TRBV4-1,ASSQDSRALTQY
TRBJ1-1,-,TRBV18,ASSDNRDTEAF
TRBJ1-1,-,TRBV10-3,ASRGGANTEAF
TRBJ2-1,-,TRBV2,ASSGSPDYNEQF
TRBJ1-4,-,TRBV5-8,ASSLGQNTPNEKLF
TRBJ1-2,-,TRBV10-3,ALRAGDYGYT
TRBJ1-6,TRBD1,TRBV6-1,ASRGDRVGSPLH
TRBJ2-5,TRBD2,TRBV11-2,ASSFTSGVRETQY
TRBJ2-5,-,TRBV27,ASRAVDQETQY
TRBJ1-6,TRBD1,TRBV7-2,ASSLKGGTGFSPLH
TRBJ2-4,TRBD1,TRBV11-2,ASSYSRDRHRKNIQY
TRBJ2-5,-,TRBV6-4,ASSPDRETQY
TRBJ2-7,TRBD2,TRBV5-1,ASSSPVTSGGTYEQY
TRBJ2-1,TRBD1,TRBV5-1,ASSSGQGIYNEQF
TRBJ1-1,-,TRBV28,ASSLFGEKDTEAF
TRBJ2-4,TRBD1,TRBV7-9,ASSPGTGNIQY
TRBJ1-1,-,TRBV4-1,ASSQMVANTEAF
TRBJ2-7,TRBD1,TRBV11-2,ASSQDRTSYEQY
TRBJ1-4,TRBD1,TRBV11-2,ASSLTTGEPEKLF
TRBJ2-1,TRBD2,TRBV5-4,ASSLALAGTERSYNEQF
TRBJ2-1,-,TRBV29-1,SVDWKKTSKERVFSSYNEQF
TRBJ1-4,-,TRBV7-2,ASSPVGLPNEKLF
TRBJ1-5,TRBD1,TRBV28,ASSQGTGIGNQPQH
TRBJ1-3,-,TRBV30,AWSWRVSSGNTIY
TRBJ2-1,TRBD1,TRBV7-7,ASSLGQGDVEQF
TRBJ1-2,TRBD1,TRBV6-5,ASSRDRGGYT
TRBJ2-5,TRBD2,TRBV4-1,ASSPRGLAGGTQETQY
TRBJ2-7,TRBD1,TRBV5-6,ASSLITGGLVSSYEQY
TRBJ1-1,-,TRBV21-1,ASSKVDREAEAF
TRBJ1-1,-,TRBV6-4,ASSSSGGTEAF
TRBJ2-7,-,TRBV7-9,ASSLAQGIAYEQY
TRBJ1-4,TRBD1,TRBV11-1,ASSLRTGREKLF
TRBJ1-6,-,TRBV27,ASSFIGTFMGPGSPLH
TRBJ2-5,TRBD2,TRBV7-7,ASSLTGGPQETQY
TRBJ2-3,TRBD2,TRBV5-1,ASRRTSATDTQY
TRBJ2-5,TRBD1,TRBV9,ASSNRQGYQETQY
TRBJ2-1,TRBD1,TRBV7-9,ASSFSSGGQGYNEQF
TRBJ2-2,-,TRBV2,ASTGQHTGELF
TRBJ2-7,TRBD1,TRBV28,ASSSTTGVLY
TRBJ2-7,-,TRBV25-1,ASSSGEVYEQY
TRBJ1-6,TRBD1,TRBV25-1,ASTGTGNNSPLH
TRBJ2-7,TRBD1,TRBV20-1,SQGTANEQY
TRBJ2-6,-,TRBV28,ASSSSPHPLGANVLT
TRBJ1-1,-,TRBV7-2,ASSLRAGAF
TRBJ2-1,-,TRBV11-2,ASTLGGGPYNEQF